This paragraph covers one T cell receptor (beta chain) sequence. Its antigen is still unknown. V lost 5 bases to trimming and J lost 5 bases; unmatched junction nucleotides: 2. Germline V CDR1 and CDR2: SQVTM, ANQGSEA. The CDR3 covers 12 residues. This specimen comes from a study of T cell responses to AZD1222 COVID-19 vaccine. General observations from the study: Clonal diversity was possibly underestimated, and white British individuals and females predominated among donors.

The assay was immunoSEQ multiplex PCR, and TCRdb's table has in-frame clones only and misses some. The sample has roughly 110,000 clones, 80% to 95% seen once. The material was peripheral blood, obtained 28 days after the second AZD1222 dose. The chain recombines TRBV29-1 with TRBJ1-4; 7 bases line up with TRBD1. The TCR originated in an adult who received the AZD1222 COVID-19 vaccine. CDR3 amino acids: CSVTGDNEKLFF. DNA for the CDR3: TGCAGCGTTACAGGGGACAATGAAAAACTGTTTTTT.